These T cell receptor beta chains were read from a single sample in a study of T cells in tumors after PD-1 blockade. Sequencing used immunoSEQ multiplex PCR; TCRdb keeps in-frame clones, though not all of them. The table includes under 40,000 clones, 55% to 80% detected once. Sequencing was performed on PBMCs, taken after anti-PD-1 treatment. The receptors come from a human donor with basal cell carcinoma. CDR3s include the opening cysteine and the closing phenylalanine or tryptophan. Fields, in order: D gene, clone size, J gene, V gene, CDR3 DNA, CDR3 protein. A D gene is named only where the DNA matches it firmly. The size entry is marked missing in some rows and otherwise reads once, few, many or a size class.

- | few | TRBJ1-2 | TRBV3-1/TRBV3-2 | TGTGCCAGCAGCACCACGGGGGGCACTAACTATGGCTACACCTTC | CASSTTGGTNYGYTF
- | - | TRBJ1-5 | TRBV30 | TGTGCCTGGAGTCGGGGGAGAGCAAGCAATCAGCCCCAGCATTTT | CAWSRGRASNQPQHF
- | - | TRBJ1-1 | TRBV3-1/TRBV3-2 | TGTGCCAGCAGCCGTCGCCGGAAGGGTGAAGCTTTCTTT | CASSRRRKGEAFF
- | few | TRBJ2-7 | TRBV28 | TGTGCCAGTTGCCCTGAAGACTCGTACGAGCAGTACTTC | CASCPEDSYEQYF
TRBD1 | once | TRBJ2-1 | TRBV10-3 | TGTGCCGAAGGGACAGGGAGCGGTGAGCAGTTCTTC | CAEGTGSGEQFF
- | - | TRBJ2-1 | TRBV3-1/TRBV3-2 | TGTGCCAGCAGCCAAGATGGCTCGGGGCCGCAGTTCTTC | CASSQDGSGPQFF
- | - | TRBJ2-6 | TRBV9 | TGTGCCAGCAGCGGTAGCGGTGAGAGCTCTGGGGCCAACGTCCTGACTTTC | CASSGSGESSGANVLTF
- | few | TRBJ1-1 | TRBV6-1 | TGTGCCAGCAGTGAAGTGGGGGCGAACACTGAAGCTTTCTTT | CASSEVGANTEAFF
TRBD1 | - | TRBJ1-5 | TRBV19 | TGTGCCAGTACCCTGGACAGGGTCAATCAGCCCCAGCATTTT | CASTLDRVNQPQHF
- | once | TRBJ2-2 | TRBV7-7 | TGTGCCAGCAGCTTGACGGGGGCCGACACCGGGGAGCTGTTTTTT | CASSLTGADTGELFF
- | - | TRBJ1-6 | TRBV9 | TGTGCCAGCAGGACGACAGATAATTCACCCCTCCACTTT | CASRTTDNSPLHF
- | few | TRBJ1-6 | TRBV6-5 | TGTGCCAGCAGTTACTCGTTATCTGATAATTCACCCCTCCACTTT | CASSYSLSDNSPLHF
- | - | TRBJ2-1 | TRBV5-1 | TGCGCCAGCAGCTTGGGGCAACGGAGCGAGCAGTTCTTC | CASSLGQRSEQFF
- | few | TRBJ1-5 | TRBV6-2/TRBV6-3 | TGTGCCAGCAGCAAGAGGAGGGGACCTAATCAGCCCCAGCATTTT | CASSKRRGPNQPQHF
TRBD1 | - | TRBJ2-6 | TRBV19 | TGTGCCAGTAGTATAATAAGTGGAGGGACAGGGGGAACTGGGGCCAACGTCCTGACTTTC | CASSIISGGTGGTGANVLTF
TRBD1 | - | TRBJ1-5 | TRBV2 | TGTGCCAGCAAATTCGTACAGGGGAGGAATCAGCCCCAGCATTTT | CASKFVQGRNQPQHF
- | - | TRBJ2-2 | TRBV12-3/TRBV12-4 | TGTGCCAGCCGGGACTCTTGGAAGGGGGAGCTGTTTTTT | CASRDSWKGELFF
- | - | TRBJ2-7 | TRBV6-5 | TGTGCCAGCAGTTCCTTTCCGACTGGGGAGCAGTACTTC | CASSSFPTGEQYF
- | - | TRBJ2-2 | TRBV10-3 | TGTGCCATCAGTAAGGGCCCGGACACCGGGGAGCTGTTTTTT | CAISKGPDTGELFF
- | - | TRBJ2-1 | TRBV6-2/TRBV6-3 | TGTGCCAGCAGTTACTCCCAGGGGACTGAGCAGTTCTTC | CASSYSQGTEQFF
- | - | TRBJ1-1 | TRBV6-5 | TGTGCCAGCAGGAAGACCGCGACGGTGAACACTGAAGCTTTCTTT | CASRKTATVNTEAFF
TRBD1 | - | TRBJ1-6 | TRBV19 | TGTGCCAGTAGTCAGGACAGGAACTCACCCCTCCACTTT | CASSQDRNSPLHF
- | - | TRBJ1-1 | TRBV5-4 | TGTGCCAGCAGCTTGGGTGCTGAGAACACTGAAGCTTTCTTT | CASSLGAENTEAFF
- | many | TRBJ1-1 | TRBV6-5 | TGTGCCAGCAGTACAATGGGGGGGACTGAAGCTTTCTTT | CASSTMGGTEAFF
- | - | TRBJ1-5 | TRBV30 | TGTGCCTGGAGTGCTCAGGGAGTTTATAGCAATCAGCCCCAGCATTTT | CAWSAQGVYSNQPQHF
TRBD1 | - | TRBJ2-7 | TRBV6-5 | TGTGCCAGCAGCGACCTCCGGGACAGATACTACGAGCAGTACTTC | CASSDLRDRYYEQYF
TRBD1 | - | TRBJ1-5 | TRBV28 | TGTGCCAGCAGTTTACGCGGGACAGGGATTAGCAATCAGCCCCAGCATTTT | CASSLRGTGISNQPQHF
- | once | TRBJ2-5 | TRBV20-1 | TGCAGTGCCAGTACCCCGGGGCGCCAAGAGACCCAGTACTTC | CSASTPGRQETQYF
- | - | TRBJ2-6 | TRBV21-1 | TGTGCCAGCAGCAAAGGTCGACAGGTCCTCTCTGGGGCCAACGTCCTGACTTTC | CASSKGRQVLSGANVLTF
- | - | TRBJ1-2 | TRBV25-1 | TGTGCCAGCAGTGAATATACGACAGGCTGGGGCATGCACTATGGCTACACCTTC | CASSEYTTGWGMHYGYTF
- | - | TRBJ1-1 | TRBV29-1 | TGCAGCGTTACTTGGAACACTGAAGCTTTCTTT | CSVTWNTEAFF
- | - | TRBJ2-2 | TRBV2 | TGTGCCAGCAGTCTATCCCGGGAAGACACCGGGGAGCTGTTTTTT | CASSLSREDTGELFF
TRBD1 | - | TRBJ1-1 | TRBV30 | TGTGCCTGGGGAGCAGGGGGCATCAGGACTGAAGCTTTCTTT | CAWGAGGIRTEAFF
- | - | TRBJ2-4 | TRBV19 | TGTGCCAGTAGTACCACTGCCGATAGCAGCGGGAAAAACATTCAGTACTTC | CASSTTADSSGKNIQYF
TRBD1 | - | TRBJ2-2 | TRBV2 | TGTGCCAGCAGAGGGGACAGTTACACCGGGGAGCTGTTTTTT | CASRGDSYTGELFF
- | - | TRBJ1-4 | TRBV7-2 | TGTGCCAGCAGCTTAGGGACGGCTGCAACTAATGAAAAACTGTTTTTT | CASSLGTAATNEKLFF
TRBD1 | - | TRBJ1-1 | TRBV5-1 | TGCGCCAGCAGCTTGGCCTTAGGGGGCGGCACTGAAGCTTTCTTT | CASSLALGGGTEAFF
- | - | TRBJ2-5 | TRBV6-5 | TGTGCCAGCAGGGGGCAAGAGACCCAGTACTTC | CASRGQETQYF
- | - | TRBJ1-1 | TRBV29-1 | TGCAGCGCCTGTTTGGCGGCGTTGAACACTGAAGCTTTCTTT | CSACLAALNTEAFF
- | - | TRBJ2-1 | TRBV30 | TGTGCCTGGAGTGTACTCTCGGACCTTTACTACAATGAGCAGTTCTTC | CAWSVLSDLYYNEQFF
- | once | TRBJ1-1 | TRBV5-5 | TGTGCCAGCAGCTTGGTGCTGAACACTGAAGCTTTCTTT | CASSLVLNTEAFF
- | medium-sized | TRBJ1-5 | TRBV6-2/TRBV6-3 | TGTGCCAGCAGTTACGGGGTTTATAGCAATCAGCCCCAGCATTTT | CASSYGVYSNQPQHF
- | - | TRBJ1-3 | TRBV11-3 | TGTGCCAGCAGCTTCGACGACGACGTAGGAAACACCATATATTTT | CASSFDDDVGNTIYF
- | medium-sized | TRBJ2-7 | TRBV6-6 | TGTGCCAGCAGAGGCCTGGGGGGCGCCTCCTACGAGCAGTACTTC | CASRGLGGASYEQYF
TRBD2 | - | TRBJ2-2 | TRBV28 | TGTGCCAGCAGTGGAGGGAGGGAGGGGACCGGGGAGCTGTTTTTT | CASSGGREGTGELFF
- | few | TRBJ2-2 | TRBV29-1 | TGCAGCGTTGTCGACCACGGGGACACCGGGGAGCTGTTTTTT | CSVVDHGDTGELFF
- | - | TRBJ2-7 | TRBV29-1 | TGCAGCGTTTCGGGTAGCGGAAAGGGGGGATACTACGAGCAGTACTTC | CSVSGSGKGGYYEQYF
- | - | TRBJ2-3 | TRBV18 | TGTGCCAGCTCACACCGGGGAGCTAGCACAGATACGCAGTATTTT | CASSHRGASTDTQYF
- | - | TRBJ1-1 | TRBV6-6 | TGTGCCAGCAGAGATCCCCTTGGTGAAGCTTTCTTT | CASRDPLGEAFF
TRBD1 | - | TRBJ2-7 | TRBV24-1 | TGTGCCTCAAGCTCCCGGGACAGGGGCGGCGAGCAGTACTTC | CASSSRDRGGEQYF
TRBD1 | - | TRBJ1-3 | TRBV6-5 | TGTGCCAGCAGTTACCGGGGACAGCGAAACACCATATATTTT | CASSYRGQRNTIYF
TRBD1 | - | TRBJ2-6 | TRBV7-3 | TGTGCCAGCAGTTTCCAGGGGGTAGGGGCCAACGTCCTGACTTTC | CASSFQGVGANVLTF
- | - | TRBJ2-3 | TRBV3-1/TRBV3-2 | TGTGCCAGCAGCCAAGGGGCGGCGGGCCATACGCAGTATTTT | CASSQGAAGHTQYF
- | - | TRBJ2-2 | TRBV11-1 | TGTGCCAGCAGCTCCATGGATTACGGCACCGGGGAGCTGTTTTTT | CASSSMDYGTGELFF
TRBD1 | - | TRBJ2-4 | TRBV7-2 | TGTGCCAGCAGCTTAAGAGGGACAGGGGTTGAAAACATTCAGTACTTC | CASSLRGTGVENIQYF
- | - | TRBJ2-7 | TRBV28 | TGTGCCAGCAGTGATAGGGCCGGAGCCTTCTTCGTGCAGTACTTC | CASSDRAGAFFVQYF
TRBD1 | - | TRBJ1-1 | TRBV7-2 | TGTGCCAGCAGCTTAGGGGGACAGGGGGCCACTGAAGCTTTCTTT | CASSLGGQGATEAFF
TRBD1 | - | TRBJ2-7 | TRBV6-5 | TGTGCCAGCAGTTACATTACAGGGGCCGAGCAGTACTTC | CASSYITGAEQYF